What follows are 22 T cell receptor beta chains derived from one specimen sequenced in a study of blood T cell repertoires in COVID-19. Only in-frame clones appear in the TCRdb table, and some are missing; sequencing was by immunoSEQ multiplex PCR. The table records under 300,000 clones, roughly 88% of them present only once. Sequencing used PBMCs or T cells enriched from blood (not recorded which). These receptor sequences come from a woman between 40 and 55 years old with acute COVID-19.

This clone was counted a single time. The junction differs from germline at one of its ends, possibly a read error. The V call is TRBV2, the J call TRBJ2-1; 9 nucleotides match TRBD1. This CDR3 has 15 amino acids. CDR1 is SNHLY, CDR2 FYNNEI, per germline. The CDR3 protein is CASREDRGSYNEQFF. In DNA form, the CDR3 reads TGTGCCAGCAGAGAAGACAGGGGGTCGTACAATGAGCAGTTCTTC.

The chain combines TRBV19 with TRBJ1-5, with D tentatively TRBD1 (6 bases). The length of the CDR3 is 16 residues. Germline assignment: CDR1 LNHDA and CDR2 SQIVND (reference sequence). Trimming stripped 5 bases from V and 0 bases from J, with 14 bases between. The CDR3 reads CASSPISRGSNQPQHF. Here the CDR3 DNA reads TGTGCCAGTAGTCCCATATCCAGGGGTAGCAATCAGCCCCAGCATTTT.

This chain uses TRBV20-1 with TRBJ1-6; D gene uncertain. Germline values: CDR1 DFQATT, CDR2 SNEGSKA (reference sequence). Trimming took 3 bases from V and 6 from J, leaving 12 bases between them. The CDR3 loop spans 14 amino acids. CDR3: CSASSYGGNSPLHF. In nucleotides, the CDR3 is TGCAGTGCTAGTTCCTATGGCGGTAATTCACCCCTCCACTTT.

The chain employs TRBV6-1 and TRBJ2-5; 12 bases map to TRBD2. Losses at the gene ends were 4 bases for V and 2 bases for J; bases not matched to a gene: 5. The CDR3 length is 16 residues. CDR1 is MNHNS, CDR2 SASEGT, per germline. CDR3 sequence: CASSVTSGRRQETQYF. CDR3 DNA: TGTGCCAGCAGTGTAACTAGCGGGAGGAGGCAAGAGACCCAGTACTTC.

The CDR3 region is CASSQDSRPAGSPLHF. The CDR3 coding sequence is TGCGCCAGCAGCCAAGATAGTAGACCCGCGGGTTCACCCCTCCACTTT. V usage is TRBV4-1 and J usage is TRBJ1-6; the D is unclear. Looked up from germline, CDR1 is MGHRA and CDR2 is YSYEKL. This CDR3 contains 16 residues. V was shortened by 0 bases and J by 9 bases, with 15 bases between the two germline ends.

V is TRBV4-2 and J is TRBJ2-7, with TRBD2 identical over 14 bases. The germline V gene encodes CDR1 LGHNA and CDR2 YNFKEQ. The CDR3 sequence is 17 residues long. V shed 4 bases and J 2 bases; nucleotides not matched to a gene: 7. The CDR3 DNA is TGTGCCAGCAGCCCGGGGACTAGCGGGGGTCAAACCTACGAGCAGTACTTC. Its protein product is CASSPGTSGGQTYEQYF.

The rearrangement joins TRBV28 to TRBJ2-3, with 8 nucleotides matching TRBD1. Trimming took 7 bases from V and 4 from J; bases not matched to a gene: 7. The length of the CDR3 is 14 residues. Germline CDR1 and CDR2: MDHEN and SYDVKM. The CDR3 coding sequence is TGTGCCAGCACCCTGGGACAGGCGGCAGATACGCAGTATTTT. It specifies CASTLGQAADTQYF.

The chain employs TRBV9 and TRBJ2-7; 10 bases match TRBD2. Looked up from germline, CDR1 is SGDLS and CDR2 is YYNGEE. This CDR3 has 16 residues. V was pared by 0 bases and J by 4 bases, with 7 bases of the junction left unmatched. The CDR3 region has the DNA TGTGCCAGCAGCGTAGGGTCTAGCGGGAGTATATACGAGCAGTACTTC. Translated: CASSVGSSGSIYEQYF. Variable domain in full (rest from reference TRBV9 and TRBJ2-7): DSGVTQTPKHLITATGQRVTLRCSPRSGDLSVYWYQQSLDQGLQFLIQYYNGEERAKGNILERFSAQQFPDLHSELNLSSLELGDSALYFCASSVGSSGSIYEQYFGPGTRLTVT.

Comment on this clone: The same CDR3 arises from other DNA sequences in this sample as well. The genes are TRBV18 and TRBJ1-2; the D gene is possibly TRBD1 (5 bases). V lost 1 base and J 0 bases, leaving 6 bases between the germline ends. CDR3 length equals 14 residues. The germline CDR1 and CDR2 sequences are KGHSH and LQKENI. The CDR3 nucleotides read TGTGCCAGCTCACCACAGGGGTCTAACTATGGCTACACCTTC. Translating it yields CASSPQGSNYGYTF.

The V and J genes are TRBV5-1 and TRBJ1-3; a possible D gene is TRBD1 (5 bases). Germline values: CDR1 SGHRS, CDR2 YFSETQ. CDR3 length: 16 amino acids. V was trimmed by 0 bases and J by 0 bases, leaving 10 bases between them. The CDR3 bases are TGCGCCAGCAGCTTGGGGGGCTGGAACTCTGGAAACACCATATATTTT. Translation gives CASSLGGWNSGNTIYF.

This clone has a single count. CDR3 bases: TGTGCCAGCAGCTTCCATCAGGGGGCTGGCTCTGGGGCCAACGTCCTGACTTTC. Translation gives CASSFHQGAGSGANVLTF. The rearrangement uses TRBV11-2 and TRBJ2-6; TRBD1 matches 8 bases. The CDR3 covers 18 residues. The ends lost 3 bases at V and 0 bases at J; junction bases unmatched: 7. Germline CDR1 is SGHAT and CDR2 is FQNNGV. The whole variable domain, remainder taken from reference TRBV11-2 and TRBJ2-6, is EAGVAQSPRYKIIEKRQSVAFWCNPISGHATLYWYQQILGQGPKLLIQFQNNGVVDDSQLPKDRFSAERLKGVDSTLKIQPAKLEDSAVYLCASSFHQGAGSGANVLTFGAGSRLTVL.

In regard to this clone: Within the sample, other DNA sequences also encode this same CDR3. The gene calls are TRBV9 and TRBJ1-2, with 9 bases identical to TRBD1. Trimming cost V 0 bases and J 5 bases; bases outside gene matches: 5. The CDR3 totals 15 residues. Germline CDR1 and CDR2: SGDLS and YYNGEE. The CDR3 region is CASSVEGQGLYGYTF. The CDR3 nucleotides read TGTGCCAGCAGCGTAGAAGGACAGGGGTTGTATGGCTACACCTTC.

The rearrangement links TRBV9 to TRBJ2-5, with 9 bases matching TRBD2. V shed 0 bases, J shed 5 bases, and the junction held 5 bases outside the gene matches. Looked up from germline, CDR1 is SGDLS and CDR2 is YYNGEE. CDR3 length: 15 amino acids. The CDR3 reads CASSVGLAGVETQYF. CDR3 DNA: TGTGCCAGCAGCGTAGGATTAGCGGGGGTGGAGACCCAGTACTTC.

The chain uses TRBV5-8 and TRBJ1-2; possible D gene TRBD1, 5 bases. The CDR3 length is 15 residues. Trimming left V 0 bases short and J 4 bases short, with 13 bases between. Germline V CDR1 and CDR2: SGHTS, YDEGEE. The CDR3 loop is CASSLVGHQAYGYTF. In nucleotides, the CDR3 is TGTGCCAGCAGCTTGGTTGGACACCAAGCCTATGGCTACACCTTC. Using reference TRBV5-8 and TRBJ1-2 for the parts outside the CDR3, the full variable domain is EAGVTQSPTHLIKTRGQQATLRCSPISGHTSVYWYQQALGLGLQFLLWYDEGEERNRGNFPPRFSGRQFPNYSSELNVNALELEDSALYLCASSLVGHQAYGYTFGSGTRLTVV.

The chain employs TRBV7-9 and TRBJ1-2, with unresolved D. Looked up from germline, CDR1 is SEHNR and CDR2 is FQNEAQ (reference sequence). The germline V and J ends were trimmed by 1 base and 8 bases, with 14 bases remaining between them. CDR3 length: 14 residues. Here the CDR3 DNA reads TGTGCCAGCAGCTTAGACGGTACGGGAGCCGGCTACACCTTC. It codes for CASSLDGTGAGYTF.

This sequence joins TRBV28 and TRBJ1-2; D not certain. The CDR3 has 11 residues. Germline values: CDR1 MDHEN, CDR2 SYDVKM. V was trimmed by 2 bases and J by 8 bases, leaving 6 bases between them. The CDR3 loop is CASSLGEGYTF. The CDR3 DNA follows: TGTGCCAGCAGTTTAGGAGAAGGCTACACCTTC.

The rearrangement uses TRBV2 and TRBJ2-5; 7 positions match TRBD1. This CDR3 spans 13 amino acids. V lost 8 bases, J lost 5 bases, and 8 bases stayed unmatched. Germline V gives CDR1 SNHLY, CDR2 FYNNEI. CDR3 DNA sequence: TGTGCCAGCCATATCGGACAGGCGGAGACCCAGTACTTC. Translated, it gives CASHIGQAETQYF.

The chain couples TRBV7-2 to TRBJ1-5; D unresolved. This CDR3 spans 15 amino acids. Germline values: CDR1 SGHTA, CDR2 FQGNSA. Trimming stripped 1 base from V and 6 bases from J, with 13 bases between. The CDR3 is CASSLDFRLFQPQHF. In DNA form, the CDR3 reads TGTGCCAGCAGCTTAGATTTCAGGTTGTTTCAGCCCCAGCATTTT.

V gene TRBV27 combines with J gene TRBJ1-5; 8 bases agree with TRBD1. The germline V gene encodes CDR1 MNHEY and CDR2 SMNVEV (reference sequence). The CDR3 loop spans 14 amino acids. Trimming cost V 4 bases and J 3 bases; bases outside gene matches: 2. The CDR3 nucleotides are TGTGCCAGCAGTTCCAGGGGGCTCAATCAGCCCCAGCATTTT. Translated: CASSSRGLNQPQHF.

This clone was counted a few times. The CDR3, as DNA: TGCGCCAGCAGCCAAGCGTATGGCAGGGTGGCTTTCTTT. Protein: CASSQAYGRVAFF. V gene TRBV4-1 combines with J gene TRBJ1-1, with D maybe TRBD1 (5 bases). V lost 1 base and J lost 11, with 14 bases in between. The CDR3 sequence is 13 residues long. The germline V gene encodes CDR1 MGHRA and CDR2 YSYEKL.

This clone has just a few counts. The chain carries TRBV27 and TRBJ1-2, with 12 bases identical to TRBD1. V was clipped by 6 bases and J by 4 bases; unmatched bases: 3. The CDR3 length is 14 residues. The germline gives CDR1 MNHEY, CDR2 SMNVEV (reference sequence). The CDR3 DNA follows: TGTGCCAGCAGGGGACAGGGGGCGATCTATGGCTACACCTTC. Protein product: CASRGQGAIYGYTF.

V gene TRBV14 combines with J gene TRBJ2-7; D is possibly TRBD1 (5 bases). With 5 bases removed from V and 5 bases from J, the gap between germline ends came to 10 bases. This CDR3 region has 12 residues. CDR1 is SGHDN and CDR2 is FVKESK in the germline V gene. DNA for the CDR3: TGTGCCAGCAGCAGACAGACGCACGAGCAGTACTTC. This translates into CASSRQTHEQYF.